The rows below give T cell receptor beta chains drawn from one sample of a study of blood T cell repertoires in COVID-19. Produced via immunoSEQ multiplex PCR; TCRdb's table is partial and in-frame only. The profile shows 250,000 or so clones, less than 90% of them singletons. The sample taken for sequencing was peripheral blood. Receptor source: a woman aged 40 to 50 who had recovered from COVID-19. Each CDR3 is given without its conserved first and last residue.

cdr3_length j_call v_call cdr3_aa
12 TRBJ1-3 TRBV5-1 ASSLSLSGNTIY
16 TRBJ2-7 TRBV10-1 ASTPGDRGLYRLNEQY
9 TRBJ1-4 TRBV7-9 ASSPGEKLF
12 TRBJ1-3 TRBV28 ASSGTFSGNTIY
13 TRBJ2-1 TRBV25-1 ASRKAGASYNEQF
14 TRBJ1-5 TRBV2 ASSPQDSFSNQPQH
12 TRBJ2-5 TRBV27 ASSLIGRQETQY
11 TRBJ2-5 TRBV27 ASRIAGQETQY
13 TRBJ1-5 TRBV19 ASSIGPGSNQPQH
11 TRBJ1-2 TRBV28 ASSLGSVYGYT
12 TRBJ2-1 TRBV15 ATSRDFGHNEQF
14 TRBJ2-3 TRBV5-1 ASSWLDKPSTDTQY
11 TRBJ2-1 TRBV27 ASSLAGGNEQF
14 TRBJ2-3 TRBV19 ASSMSSWRGTDTQY
12 TRBJ1-4 TRBV28 ASRSGQGNEKLF
10 TRBJ2-3 TRBV24-1 ATEGTTDTQY
12 TRBJ1-4 TRBV5-4 ASSAAAEGEKLF
12 TRBJ1-3 TRBV3-1/TRBV3-2 ASSLGTAGNTIY
11 TRBJ2-7 TRBV21-1 ASSKIDRYEQY
14 TRBJ1-1 TRBV28 ASSLLGTWRNTEAF
12 TRBJ1-2 TRBV7-2 ASSQDSSNYGYT
12 TRBJ1-5 TRBV5-1 ASSLGAENQPQH
10 TRBJ2-5 TRBV19 ASMGSQETQY
14 TRBJ2-5 TRBV30 AWSVGARDLRETQY
12 TRBJ1-2 TRBV24-1 ATSDSRTRGAYT
14 TRBJ2-2 TRBV9 ASSVLGLARGGELF
12 TRBJ2-5 TRBV7-7 ASSPNGQATSQY
15 TRBJ1-1 TRBV19 ASSLPGQPKLNTEAF
11 TRBJ2-5 TRBV11-2 ASSPEMGVTQY
11 TRBJ1-6 TRBV11-2 ASSFGQDSPLH
11 TRBJ1-1 TRBV10-1 ASKGSMNTEAF